One and the same sample provided the 11 T cell receptor beta chains below, sequenced in a study of beta chain features in type 1 diabetes. Expressed TCRB transcripts were sequenced because the entire RNA isolate underwent reverse transcription. Repertoires were generated with immunoSEQ multiplex PCR, while TCRdb's copy carries only in-frame clones and drops some. Among fewer than 900,000 clones listed, about a sixth were seen once. The specimen was naive CD4+ T cells from blood. The source is a woman under 30 in good health.

The CDR3 nucleotides read TGTGCCAGTAGTATAGTCTCACAAACCGGGGAGCTGTTTTTT. Encoded protein: CASSIVSQTGELFF. The chain joins TRBV19 to TRBJ2-2; D remains unclear. The ends were cut back, 1 base at V and 5 bases at J, with 8 bases in the middle. The CDR3 consists of 14 residues. In germline, CDR1 is LNHDA, CDR2 SQIVND (reference sequence).

The chain links TRBV28 to TRBJ2-7; 12 nucleotides match TRBD2. J lost 7 bases, V lost 4 bases, and 11 bases had no gene match. The germline CDR1 and CDR2 sequences are MDHEN and SYDVKM. This CDR3 is 16 amino acids long. The CDR3 DNA follows: TGTGCCAGCAGTTCCCTAGCGGGAGGGGGTATTTTGGAGCAGTACTTC. Its protein product is CASSSLAGGGILEQYF.

Comments on this clone: Other DNA sequences of this sample code for an identical CDR3. This chain uses TRBV18 with TRBJ1-1; D is uncertain. Trimming stripped 2 bases from V and 0 bases from J, with 4 bases between. The CDR3 totals 13 residues. Per the germline V gene, CDR1 is KGHSH and CDR2 is LQKENI. This CDR3 is CASSPYLNTEAFF. CDR3 bases: TGTGCCAGCTCACCATACCTGAACACTGAAGCTTTCTTT.

The sample holds a few counts of this clone. V gene TRBV6-5 combines with J gene TRBJ1-5, with D maybe TRBD1 (5 bases). Trimming stripped 4 bases from V and 6 bases from J, with 13 bases between. Germline loops: CDR1 MNHEY, CDR2 SVGAGI. This CDR3 is built from 14 residues. The CDR3 region is CASSSRTGVQPQHF. CDR3 bases: TGTGCCAGCAGTTCCCGTACGGGGGTTCAGCCCCAGCATTTT.

This chain joins TRBV15 and TRBJ2-1, with 8 bases matching TRBD2. V was clipped by 0 bases and J by 4 bases; unmatched bases: 14. Germline values: CDR1 LNHNV, CDR2 YYDKDF (reference sequence). This CDR3 comprises 19 residues. CDR3 amino acids: CATSRDWGMASGLYNEQFF. In nucleotides, the CDR3 is TGTGCCACCAGCAGAGATTGGGGTATGGCTAGCGGGCTATACAATGAGCAGTTCTTC.

This clone was seen a few times. The rearrangement uses TRBV7-8 and TRBJ1-4; 12 nucleotides align to TRBD1. V shed 5 bases and J 7 bases; nucleotides not matched to a gene: 14. Germline V gene lookup returns CDR1 SGHVS and CDR2 FQNEAQ. There are 18 residues in the CDR3. CDR3 in amino acids: CASSLREGQGATGEKLFF. The DNA of the CDR3 is TGTGCCAGCAGCCTGAGAGAGGGACAGGGGGCTACTGGTGAAAAACTGTTTTTT.

This clone was found a few times. The V gene is TRBV18, the J gene TRBJ2-7; 14 bases align to TRBD2. The CDR3 covers 19 residues. The germline CDR1 and CDR2 sequences are KGHSH and LQKENI. After removal of 3 bases from V and 4 bases from J, the junction contained 14 bases not matched to a gene. CDR3 in amino acids: CASSPDRGLRTSGRYEQYF. CDR3 in DNA: TGTGCCAGCTCACCGGACCGGGGGCTAAGGACTAGCGGGAGGTACGAGCAGTACTTC.

This clone was detected a few times. This chain links TRBV19 with TRBJ2-5; D unresolved. V lost 5 bases and J lost 9, with 13 bases in between. The CDR3 loop spans 12 amino acids. Germline-derived CDR1 and CDR2 are LNHDA and SQIVND (reference sequence). CDR3 in amino acids: CASSSLRAPQYF. The CDR3 nucleotides read TGTGCCAGTAGTTCCCTTCGTGCGCCCCAGTACTTC.

The rearrangement joins TRBV5-6 to TRBJ1-3; D ambiguous. The CDR3 covers 16 residues. Germline CDR1 reads SGHDT; CDR2 reads YYEEEE. V was cut by 2 bases and J by 0 bases, with 12 bases left in between. CDR3 nucleotide sequence: TGTGCCAGCAGCTTACCTGGACGTCTCTCTGGAAACACCATATATTTT. Amino acids: CASSLPGRLSGNTIYF.

This rearrangement joins TRBV7-3 to TRBJ2-1; TRBD2 matches at 9 bases. Germline lookup yields CDR1 SGHTA and CDR2 FQGTGA. This CDR3 is built from 15 residues. The trim removed 3 bases at V and 7 bases at J, leaving 7 bases unmatched. The chain's CDR3 is CASSLGLAGRNEQFF. CDR3 coding DNA: TGTGCCAGCAGCTTGGGCCTAGCGGGACGGAATGAGCAGTTCTTC.

V usage is TRBV19 and J usage is TRBJ2-1; 7 nucleotides line up with TRBD1. Germline CDR1 reads LNHDA; CDR2 reads SQIVND (reference sequence). Trimming removed 3 bases from V and 7 bases from J; junction bases left unmatched: 9. The CDR3 runs 15 residues. CDR3 loop: CASSIGQANTNEQFF. The CDR3 DNA follows: TGTGCCAGTAGTATCGGACAGGCCAACACTAATGAGCAGTTCTTC. The full variable domain, with the rest looked up from reference TRBV19 and TRBJ2-1, is DGGITQSPKYLFRKEGQNVTLSCEQNLNHDAMYWYRQDPGQGLRLIYYSQIVNDFQKGDIAEGYSVSREKKESFPLTVTSAQKNPTAFYLCASSIGQANTNEQFFGPGTRLTVL.